The next 17 T cell receptor beta chains were all read from a single sample in a study of blood T cell repertoires in COVID-19. Profiled with immunoSEQ multiplex PCR; TCRdb holds only in-frame clones, not every one. The data hold a few hundred thousand clones, with approximately 87% observed a single time. The sequenced sample was peripheral blood. All receptors come from a woman aged 30 to 39 with COVID-19, enrolled during active disease.

This clone was seen just once. This chain joins TRBV4-1 and TRBJ2-7; TRBD2 agrees at 12 bases. V lost 0 bases to trimming and J lost 4 bases; unmatched junction nucleotides: 4. The CDR3 extends over 16 amino acids. Per germline, CDR1 MGHRA and CDR2 YSYEKL. This chain's CDR3 is CASSQELAGGLYEQYF. The CDR3 coding sequence is TGCGCCAGCAGCCAAGAACTAGCGGGGGGTCTTTACGAGCAGTACTTC.

The chain couples TRBV28 to TRBJ1-1; D might be TRBD1 (5 bases). The germline V and J ends were trimmed by 3 bases and 1 base, with 9 bases remaining between them. CDR1 and CDR2 from the germline V gene are MDHEN and SYDVKM. This CDR3 is built from 14 residues. The CDR3 is CASSFDRKNTEAFF. In DNA, the CDR3 is TGTGCCAGCAGTTTCGACAGAAAGAACACTGAAGCTTTCTTT. Drawing the rest from reference TRBV28 and TRBJ1-1, the complete variable domain is DVKVTQSSRYLVKRTGEKVFLECVQDMDHENMFWYRQDPGLGLRLIYFSYDVKMKEKGDIPEGYSVSREKKERFSLILESASTNQTSMYLCASSFDRKNTEAFFGQGTRLTVV.

The genes are TRBV19 and TRBJ1-1, with 8 positions matching TRBD1. J lost 9 bases, V lost 7 bases, and 10 bases had no gene match. This CDR3 has 13 residues. CDR1 and CDR2 (germline): LNHDA, SQIVND (reference sequence). CDR3 in amino acids: CASTNTDRVKAFF. The CDR3 nucleotides read TGTGCCAGTACTAATACGGACAGGGTGAAAGCTTTCTTT.

This sequence joins TRBV30 and TRBJ1-2; TRBD1 aligns across 7 bases. The V gene end was trimmed by 4 bases and the J gene end by 4 bases; junction bases not matched to a gene: 9. Germline V CDR1 and CDR2: GTSNPN, SVGIG (reference sequence). The CDR3 loop spans 14 amino acids. This CDR3 reads CAWNRDRLIYGYTF. The DNA of the CDR3 is TGTGCCTGGAATCGGGACAGATTAATCTATGGCTACACCTTC.

The chain joins TRBV4-2 to TRBJ1-6, with D hard to call. The CDR3 length is 15 residues. The germline gives CDR1 LGHNA, CDR2 YNFKEQ. Trimming removed 0 bases at V and 10 bases at J, with 13 bases between. CDR3 region: CASSQDSAADSPLHF. In DNA form, the CDR3 reads TGTGCCAGCAGCCAAGATTCTGCGGCAGACTCACCCCTCCACTTT.

Remarks on this clone: A read error may account for a junction end that differs from germline. The chain is built from TRBV7-8 and TRBJ2-7; 8 positions match TRBD2. CDR3 length: 16 amino acids. Germline V gene lookup returns CDR1 SGHVS and CDR2 FQNEAQ. The CDR3 is CASSVAMTSEYYEQYF. As DNA, the CDR3 is TGTGCCAGCAGCGTAGCGATGACTAGCGAATACTACGAGCAGTACTTC.

The V gene is TRBV27, the J gene TRBJ2-2; D gene unclear. The CDR3 covers 17 residues. The germline V and J ends were trimmed by 3 bases and 1 base, with 15 bases remaining between them. The germline V gene encodes CDR1 MNHEY and CDR2 SMNVEV (reference sequence). CDR3 amino acids: CASSLNPGARNTGELFF. The CDR3 coding sequence is TGTGCCAGCAGTTTGAATCCCGGAGCTAGGAACACCGGGGAGCTGTTTTTT.

The CDR3 DNA sequence: TGTGCCAGCAGCTCGGATGGCACAGGGCAATCCACCTACGAGCAGTACTTC. This translates into CASSSDGTGQSTYEQYF. The chain combines TRBV5-6 with TRBJ2-7, with D possibly TRBD1 on 6 matching bases. V lost 3 bases, J lost 2 bases, and 21 bases lay in between. In germline, CDR1 is SGHDT, CDR2 YYEEEE. The CDR3 is made up of 17 amino acids.

The CDR3 loop reads CASSQVGGSSNQPQHF. As DNA, the CDR3 is TGCGCCAGCAGCCAAGTTGGTGGGAGTAGCAATCAGCCCCAGCATTTT. The chain combines TRBV4-1 with TRBJ1-5, with unresolved D. This CDR3 has 16 residues. Germline lookup yields CDR1 MGHRA and CDR2 YSYEKL. The V and J ends lost 1 base and 0 bases respectively, with 10 bases between them.

The gene calls are TRBV5-6 and TRBJ1-2, with D hard to call. V was cut by 0 bases and J by 4 bases, with 13 bases left in between. The CDR3 has 15 residues. The germline V gene has CDR1 SGHDT and CDR2 YYEEEE. The CDR3 loop is CASSLVRVDLYGYTF. DNA of the CDR3: TGTGCCAGCAGCTTGGTGAGGGTCGACCTCTATGGCTACACCTTC. Full variable domain (remainder filled in from reference TRBV5-6 and TRBJ1-2): DAGVTQSPTHLIKTRGQQVTLRCSPKSGHDTVSWYQQALGQGPQFIFQYYEEEERQRGNFPDRFSGHQFPNYSSELNVNALLLGDSALYLCASSLVRVDLYGYTFGSGTRLTVV.

This clone was detected only once. Other DNA variants within this sample encode the same CDR3. This chain joins TRBV7-3 and TRBJ2-1, with 8 bases aligning to TRBD1. The V gene end was trimmed by 4 bases and the J gene end by 3 bases; junction bases not matched to a gene: 2. The CDR3 loop spans 14 amino acids. Germline values: CDR1 SGHTA, CDR2 FQGTGA. This CDR3 reads CASSSGTGYNEQFF. DNA for the CDR3: TGTGCCAGCAGCTCTGGGACAGGCTACAATGAGCAGTTCTTC.

J is TRBJ2-3 and V is TRBV29-1, with D unclear. Per the germline V gene, CDR1 is SQVTM and CDR2 is ANQGSEA. Deletions cut 3 bases from V and 1 base from J, with 11 bases between. CDR3 length: 14 residues. CDR3 in amino acids: CSVDPGFRTDTQYF. The CDR3, as DNA: TGCAGCGTTGATCCCGGGTTCCGCACAGATACGCAGTATTTT.

The chain employs TRBV9 and TRBJ2-1; a weak D match, TRBD2 (6 bases). Germline V gene data show CDR1 as SGDLS and CDR2 as YYNGEE. Between the trimmed V and J ends, which lost 3 bases and 3 bases, there was a span of 13 bases. The CDR3 contains 15 residues. This chain's CDR3 is CASSGEDGVYNEQFF. In DNA, the CDR3 is TGTGCCAGCAGCGGGGAGGATGGGGTCTACAATGAGCAGTTCTTC.

This clone was recorded once. The chain couples TRBV3-1 (or the pseudogene TRBV3-2) to TRBJ2-2; TRBD2 matches at 10 bases. Per the germline V gene, CDR1 is LGHDT and CDR2 is YNNKEL (reference sequence). V gave up 1 base and J gave up 4 bases; unmatched junction bases: 12. The CDR3 is made up of 19 amino acids. In DNA, the CDR3 is TGTGCCAGCAGCCAAGTTCTAGCGGGAGAAGGGGGTCGCACCGGGGAGCTGTTTTTT. As protein: CASSQVLAGEGGRTGELFF.

V usage is TRBV18 and J usage is TRBJ2-5, with D possibly matching TRBD1 (5 bases). This CDR3 region has 13 residues. Germline CDR1 is KGHSH and CDR2 is LQKENI. V gave up 4 bases and J gave up 5 bases, with 11 bases separating them. The CDR3 is CASSQGMEETQYF. The DNA of the CDR3 is TGTGCCAGCTCACAGGGGATGGAGGAGACCCAGTACTTC.

The chain carries TRBV9 and TRBJ2-1, with 9 nucleotides matching TRBD2. The trim removed 0 bases at V and 6 bases at J, leaving 4 bases unmatched. CDR1 is SGDLS, CDR2 YYNGEE, per germline. The CDR3 loop spans 15 amino acids. CDR3 amino acids: CASSVGGTSSNEQFF. For the CDR3, the DNA is TGTGCCAGCAGCGTAGGAGGGACTAGCTCCAATGAGCAGTTCTTC. The full variable domain, rest sourced from reference TRBV9 and TRBJ2-1, is DSGVTQTPKHLITATGQRVTLRCSPRSGDLSVYWYQQSLDQGLQFLIQYYNGEERAKGNILERFSAQQFPDLHSELNLSSLELGDSALYFCASSVGGTSSNEQFFGPGTRLTVL.

Here the CDR3 reads CASQPGDRVGNTIYF. The CDR3 DNA sequence: TGTGCCAGCCAACCCGGTGACAGGGTCGGAAACACCATATATTTT. The chain uses TRBV19 and TRBJ1-3, with 7 bases that match TRBD1. The germline gives CDR1 LNHDA, CDR2 SQIVND (reference sequence). The V gene end was trimmed by 9 bases and the J gene end by 4 bases; junction bases not matched to a gene: 12. The CDR3 length is 15 residues.